Presented here are 3 T cell receptor beta chains from one specimen sequenced in a study of STAT5B mutations in CD4+ large granular lymphocyte leukemia. Sequencing used immunoSEQ multiplex PCR; TCRdb keeps in-frame clones, though not all of them. Here the sample spans tens of thousands of clones, 65% to 80% being singletons. The sequenced material came from CD4+ T cells from blood buffy coats. The receptors were sampled from a human donor in good health.

This clone has a handful of counts. The V gene is TRBV5-4, the J gene TRBJ1-1; tentatively, D is TRBD1 (5 bases). V was clipped by 3 bases and J by 3 bases, with 18 bases between them. Germline V gene data show CDR1 as SGHNT and CDR2 as YYREEE (reference sequence). CDR3 length: 16 residues. CDR3 residues: CASSSPRGGQYTEAFF. CDR3 sequence (DNA): TGTGCCAGCAGCTCTCCAAGGGGTGGGCAATACACTGAAGCTTTCTTT.

In its sample, this clone was seen a few times. This chain joins TRBV7-6 and TRBJ2-7; 7 nucleotides align to TRBD1. Germline assignment: CDR1 SGHVS and CDR2 FNYEAQ. The CDR3 totals 14 residues. V gave up 5 bases and J gave up 1 base; unmatched junction bases: 5. CDR3 region: CASSPGGGSYEQYF. The CDR3 bases are TGTGCCAGCAGCCCAGGGGGTGGATCCTACGAGCAGTACTTC.

For the CDR3, the DNA is TGTGCCAGCAGGGGACTAGCGGGGACAGATACGCAGTATTTT. Translating it yields CASRGLAGTDTQYF. The chain employs TRBV6-5 and TRBJ2-3; 13 bases match TRBD2. V shed 6 bases, J shed 3 bases, and the junction held 0 bases outside the gene matches. The CDR3 extends over 14 amino acids. Germline V CDR1 and CDR2: MNHEY, SVGAGI.